The rows below give T cell receptor beta chains drawn from one sample of a study of blood T cell repertoires in COVID-19. Using immunoSEQ multiplex PCR, the repertoire was profiled, and TCRdb retains in-frame clones only, with some absent. The repertoire includes about 200,000 clones, about 85% of them detected once, and 10% to 13% sits in the top ten. The material sequenced was peripheral blood. Receptor source: a woman aged 50 to 60 with COVID-19, enrolled during active disease. Both conserved end residues are trimmed from each CDR3.

j_call v_call cdr3_aa
TRBJ2-3 TRBV5-4 ASSPSSASDTQY
TRBJ2-1 TRBV7-8 ASSLGSGGANEQF
TRBJ1-2 TRBV5-5 ASSSDRGNYRYT
TRBJ1-1 TRBV27 ASSLLGGNTEAF
TRBJ1-2 TRBV5-1 ASSLADRGSYGYT
TRBJ1-2 TRBV25-1 ASSGDRRIYGYT
TRBJ1-4 TRBV7-8 ASSTSTGPNEKLF
TRBJ1-2 TRBV11-2 ASSLQGSPNYGYT
TRBJ2-3 TRBV10-3 AISEFSSGGADTQY
TRBJ1-4 TRBV7-8 ATGGAAYSTNEKLF
TRBJ2-5 TRBV15 ATSRVSKSAGQETQY
TRBJ1-1 TRBV10-3 AISGREAEAF
TRBJ2-1 TRBV9 ASSRGRGAYNEQF
TRBJ1-6 TRBV19 ASSPGTAAGSPLH
TRBJ2-2 TRBV5-1 ASSLTISLAGGSGELF
TRBJ1-5 TRBV19 ASSMDSFGDSNQPQH
TRBJ1-2 TRBV2 ATTDRGTHGYT
TRBJ1-1 TRBV4-3 ASSRDFQTEAF
TRBJ1-2 TRBV4-1 ASSQGGAGYT
TRBJ1-6 TRBV5-1 ASSLAPTWTGSPLH
TRBJ2-1 TRBV6-7 ASTQGTRGGQF
TRBJ1-1 TRBV7-8 ASSLDPGRGEAF
TRBJ1-2 TRBV4-1 ASSQEGTYYGYT
TRBJ2-1 TRBV11-2 ASSPPLRGPNEQF
TRBJ2-2 TRBV7-2 ASSFKGAGELF
TRBJ2-5 TRBV5-1 ASSTRYPPETQY
TRBJ1-2 TRBV2 ASSDRGYGYT
TRBJ2-1 TRBV11-1 ASSLVLASNEQF
TRBJ2-1 TRBV5-1 ASSTKDREYNEQF
TRBJ1-5 TRBV2 ASSEGQGYQPQH
TRBJ2-2 TRBV28 ASTTVNTGELF
TRBJ1-3 TRBV3-1/TRBV3-2 ASSRPQGNGNTIY
TRBJ2-2 TRBV11-3 ASSLDTGGELF